These 14 T cell receptor beta chains were all obtained from the same sample, sequenced in a study of blood T cells in healthy people across ages. A second PCR of 7 to 11 cycles used a sample-barcoded 5' primer and a J-beta primer mix. Using its own MiXCR run on the 5' RACE reads, TCRdb lists one record per CDR3 protein. The sample contains about 1 million distinct CDR3 sequences, roughly 45% of which appear only once. The sequenced sample consisted of blood. The receptor source for this set is a woman in her fifties or sixties in good health.

This clonotype was seen repeatedly, ten times or more. J is TRBJ1-5 and V is TRBV16; 7 bases are shared with TRBD1. After removal of 5 bases from V and 4 bases from J, the junction contained 8 bases not matched to a gene. In germline, CDR1 is KGHSY, CDR2 FQNENV. This CDR3 comprises 15 residues. Written as DNA, the CDR3 is TGTGCCAGCAGCTTACGACAGGGCCTAAATCAGCCCCAGCATTTT. Protein sequence: CASSLRQGLNQPQHF.

The chain combines TRBV20-1 with TRBJ2-1; D is tentatively TRBD1 or TRBD2 (5 bases each). V lost 0 bases and J lost 2, with 14 bases in between. This CDR3 has 16 amino acids. The V gene's germline CDR1 is DFQATT and CDR2 SNEGSKA (reference sequence). CDR3 sequence: CSARDLMGVAYNEQFF. The CDR3 bases are TGCAGTGCTAGAGATCTTATGGGGGTTGCCTACAATGAGCAGTTCTTC.

The genes are TRBV9 and TRBJ2-4; D uncertain. Trimming left V 0 bases short and J 13 bases short, with 11 bases between. Germline assignment: CDR1 SGDLS and CDR2 YYNGEE. The CDR3 loop spans 12 amino acids. CDR3 DNA: TGTGCCAGCAGCGTAGTTCAATATGAGCAGTACTTC. This gives the protein CASSVVQYEQYF.

The chain uses TRBV20-1 and TRBJ1-5; D remains ambiguous. Trimming took off 1 base at V and 4 bases at J, with 5 bases between the two ends. CDR1 and CDR2 from the germline V gene are DFQATT and SNEGSKA (reference sequence). There are 12 residues in the CDR3. CDR3 DNA: TGCAGTGCTAGAGTCTTTAATCAGCCCCAGCATTTT. Translation gives CSARVFNQPQHF.

About this clonotype: A much larger clone lies a single base off, so this may be a read error. V gene TRBV20-1 combines with J gene TRBJ2-5; D may be TRBD1 or TRBD2 (6 bases each). The CDR3 is 13 residues long. The V gene's germline CDR1 is DFQATT and CDR2 SNEGSKA (reference sequence). The DNA for the CDR3 is TGCAGTGTTAGAGAAGGGGGAGGAGAGACCCAGTACTTC. This translates into CSVREGGGETQYF.

This rearrangement joins TRBV6-2 or TRBV6-3 to TRBJ2-1, with D tentatively TRBD2 (6 bases). In germline, CDR1 is MNHEY, CDR2 SVGEGT. V lost 7 bases to trimming and J lost 3 bases, with 16 bases between them. This CDR3 spans 15 amino acids. The CDR3 DNA is TGTGCCAGCACTTCCAGGACTACCCACTACAATGAGCAGTTCTTC. The encoded protein is CASTSRTTHYNEQFF.

This chain connects TRBV5-1 to TRBJ2-5, with TRBD1 matching over 8 bases. The closer fit of TRBJ2-7 to the DNA end suggests the J call may be wrong. Germline V CDR1 and CDR2: SGHRS, YFSETQ. The CDR3 covers 16 residues. The CDR3 protein is CASTYRGRSAAYEQYF. The CDR3 DNA follows: TGCGCCAGCACGTACAGGGGGAGAAGTGCCGCCTACGAGCAGTACTTC.

Points on this clonotype: One junction end does not reproduce the germline sequence, and a read error may be involved. The chain carries TRBV28 and TRBJ2-7; maybe TRBD1 (5 bases). CDR1 and CDR2 (germline): MDHEN, SYDVKM. The CDR3 extends over 16 amino acids. The CDR3 bases are TGTGCTAGCAACGACGCCTCCGGTACAGGCTTCTACGAGCAGTACTTC. This sequence encodes CASNDASGTGFYEQYF. The variable domain in full, completed from reference TRBV28 and TRBJ2-7, reads DVKVTQSSRYLVKRTGEKVFLECVQDMDHENMFWYRQDPGLGLRLIYFSYDVKMKEKGDIPEGYSVSREKKERFSLILESASTNQTSMYLCASNDASGTGFYEQYFGPGTRLTVT.

This clonotype was picked up a small number of times. V usage is TRBV10-3 and J usage is TRBJ2-7; D may be TRBD2 (6 bases). From germline, CDR1 is ENHRY and CDR2 SYGVKD. Trimming removed 3 bases from V and 7 bases from J, with 13 bases in between. The CDR3 totals 13 residues. The CDR3 loop reads CAISELADNEQYF. The CDR3 DNA is TGTGCCATCAGTGAATTAGCGGACAATGAGCAGTACTTC.

The V gene is TRBV6-5, the J gene TRBJ2-7; a weak D match, TRBD2 (6 bases). Germline V gives CDR1 MNHEY, CDR2 SVGAGI. The CDR3 runs to 16 residues. Trimming removed 6 bases from V and 7 bases from J, with 25 bases in between. The CDR3, as DNA: TGTGCCAGCAGAAGTAATAGCGGCCGCTCCTACAATGAGCAGTACTTC. It is translated as CASRSNSGRSYNEQYF.

The chain has TRBV21-1 and TRBJ2-1; no check of the table's D call, TRBD2, against the DNA was made. TRBV21-1 is a documented pseudogene. The CDR3 is made up of 16 amino acids. CDR3 DNA: TGTGCCAGCAAAGGGCCGGGCGGGAGTGAATACAATGAGCAGTTCTTC. It translates to CASKGPGGSEYNEQFF.

This clonotype appeared a few times. The rearrangement joins TRBV2 to TRBJ2-7; D gene ambiguous. The CDR3 runs to 14 residues. V was shortened by 7 bases and J by 2 bases, with 15 bases between the two germline ends. Germline CDR1 and CDR2: SNHLY and FYNNEI. In nucleotides, the CDR3 is TGTGCCAGCACCGACACATTGAGGACCTACGAGCAGTACTTC. It codes for CASTDTLRTYEQYF.

This chain uses TRBV25-1 with TRBJ1-4, with no clear D. Between the trimmed V and J ends, which lost 4 bases and 4 bases, there was a span of 7 bases. Per germline, CDR1 MGHDK and CDR2 SYGVNS. This CDR3 comprises 13 residues. CDR3 protein: CASSVTHNEKLFF. CDR3 DNA sequence: TGTGCCAGCAGTGTCACCCATAATGAAAAACTGTTTTTT.

For this clonotype: A junction boundary mismatches the germline segment, possibly from a read error. Here the CDR3 DNA reads TGTGCCAGCGGCCAAGGGACAGATAGCAATCAGCCCCAGCATTTT. Its protein is CASGQGTDSNQPQHF. V is TRBV4-2 and J is TRBJ1-5, with 7 bases fitting TRBD1. Germline-derived CDR1 and CDR2 are LGHNA and YNFKEQ. CDR3 size: 15 residues.